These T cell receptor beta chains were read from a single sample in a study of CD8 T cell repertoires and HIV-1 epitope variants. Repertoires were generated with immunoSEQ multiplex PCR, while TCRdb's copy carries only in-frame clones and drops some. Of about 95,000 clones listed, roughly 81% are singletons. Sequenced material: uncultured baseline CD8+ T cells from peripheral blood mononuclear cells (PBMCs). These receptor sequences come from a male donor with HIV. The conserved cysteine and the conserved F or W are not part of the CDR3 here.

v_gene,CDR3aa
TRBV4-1,ASSQDRASPFEQF
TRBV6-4,ASSSPGTGVISTEAF
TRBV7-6,ASSLQLASAYNEQF
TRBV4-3,ASSQVDTTHNEQF
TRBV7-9,ASSLGTREEAEAF
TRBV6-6,ASSPPTSGGPDTQY
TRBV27,ASSLGQSGFYGYT
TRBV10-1,ARSRNKQGEETQY
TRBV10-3,AISEPRTASEAF
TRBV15,ATSLAGDSGNTIY
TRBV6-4,ASSVGGLSNQPQH
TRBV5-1,ASSFHGQGALVEQF
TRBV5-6,ASSLEASGSTDTQY
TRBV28,ASRQGGNQPQH
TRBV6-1,ASSEARKGYEQY
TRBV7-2,ASSLKGASGASNEQF
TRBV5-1,ASSDQGTGNTIY
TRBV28,ASRLDTDTAYEQY
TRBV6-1,AAGRPGPNTEAF
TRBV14,ASSQTVSAGALDEQF
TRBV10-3,AISEGGVTYEQY
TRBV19,ASRKSRGEPYEQY
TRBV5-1,ASSLDGIPGANVLT
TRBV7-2,ASSLEPGQETQY
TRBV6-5,ASSYQDTGELF
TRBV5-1,ASSQAQGEGKLF
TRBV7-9,ASSFPGAVYEQY
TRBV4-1,ASSQGRAGVYEQY